This T cell receptor (beta chain) was retrieved from a study of CD4 T cell repertoires in COVID-19. Overall study: After about ten days of IL-2 expansion, CFSE-low cells were relabeled and restimulated with other coronavirus spikes.

Points from the study as a whole: In SARS-CoV and/or HKU1 spike cultures, between about 6.5 and 27% of SARS-CoV-2 clonotypes reappeared.

Sequencing was done directly on freshly isolated, uncultured memory T cells. The CDR3 is 15 residues long. Per the germline V gene, CDR1 is MNHNS and CDR2 is SASEGT. V lost 0 bases and J 9 bases, leaving 18 bases between the germline ends. In the case of this clone: The antigen is not known.

Measured with immunoSEQ multiplex PCR; TCRdb has only the in-frame clones, and not every one. The sample has around 23,000 clones; 93% are singletons. The clonotype was recovered from a human donor who had COVID-19. Sequences were derived from circulating follicular helper CD4+ T cells (cTfh) from blood, sampled before the COVID-19 pandemic. J is TRBJ2-7 and V is TRBV6-1; TRBD2 is a possible D gene (6 bases). The CDR3 DNA is TGTGCCAGCAGTGAAGCGTCCCTAGCGCCCGGCGGGCAGTACTTC. Amino acids: CASSEASLAPGGQYF.